The 7 T cell receptor beta chains given below trace back to one sample, sequenced in a study of T cell repertoires in cytomegalovirus infection (dated by TCRdb to the late 2010s). The sequencing machine was an Illumina HiSeq 1500. The raw public reads went through TCRdb reprocessing: fastp at Q25, MiXCR clone calling, in-frame beta chains kept. Every entry covers one CDR3 protein and lists the most common genes and DNA from its rows. The sample table lists fewer than 250,000 distinct CDR3 sequences, 10% to 15% of them with a count of one. The ten largest clonotypes hold around 1.6% of the sample. Sequenced: PBMCs. These TCRs come from a human donor in good health (CMV status not recorded). Some clones in this sample may be carry-over from other donors' samples.

This clonotype was found many times. The chain joins TRBV15 to TRBJ2-7; a weak D match, TRBD2 (6 bases). Germline V gives CDR1 LNHNV, CDR2 YYDKDF (reference sequence). This CDR3 region has 17 residues. V was cut by 5 bases and J by 2 bases, with 22 bases left in between. CDR3 coding DNA: TGTGCCACCAGCCAGAGAGGGGCGGGGACGGATCCCTACGAGCAGTACTTC. It specifies CATSQRGAGTDPYEQYF.

This clonotype was observed a handful of times. This chain joins TRBV9 and TRBJ1-1, with TRBD1 identical over 9 bases. The CDR3 covers 14 residues. The germline V gene has CDR1 SGDLS and CDR2 YYNGEE. Trimming at V came to 4 bases and at J to 10 bases, leaving 11 bases not matched to a gene. The CDR3 loop is CASSHSEGQGIAFF. The CDR3 nucleotides read TGTGCCAGCAGCCACTCTGAGGGACAGGGAATAGCTTTCTTT.

In its sample, this clonotype was seen a few times. This chain links TRBV7-3 with TRBJ1-2; TRBD1 matches at 7 bases. The CDR3 spans 15 residues. CDR1 and CDR2 from the germline V gene are SGHTA and FQGTGA. V shed 2 bases and J 4 bases; nucleotides not matched to a gene: 7. CDR3 sequence (DNA): TGTGCCAGCAGCTTATATGGGACAGCTTCCTATGGCTACACCTTC. This gives the protein CASSLYGTASYGYTF.

This clonotype appeared many times. The chain uses TRBV12-3 or TRBV12-4 and TRBJ1-2; perhaps TRBD1 as D (6 bases). The CDR3 covers 13 residues. Trimming took off 4 bases at V and 7 bases at J, with 13 bases between the two ends. The CDR3 spells CASSSTGGRGYTF. The CDR3 nucleotides are TGTGCCAGCAGTTCGACGGGGGGGCGTGGCTACACCTTC.

V is TRBV19 and J is TRBJ2-5; tentative D call: TRBD2 (5 bases). The germline V gene has CDR1 LNHDA and CDR2 SQIVND (reference sequence). The CDR3 length is 15 residues. V lost 5 bases and J lost 2, with 15 bases in between. CDR3 DNA: TGTGCCAGTAGTCGCCAACGAGGGCAGCAAGAGACCCAGTACTTC. It specifies CASSRQRGQQETQYF.

This clonotype was seen repeatedly, ten times or more. The V gene is TRBV7-2, the J gene TRBJ2-1; 7 nucleotides align to TRBD1. J was trimmed by 7 bases and V by 0 bases; bases with no gene match: 6. Germline V gene sequence: CDR1 SGHTA, CDR2 FQGNSA. This CDR3 has 15 amino acids. CDR3 in DNA: TGTGCCAGCAGCTTAGCCCTGGGACAGCAGAATGAGCAGTTCTTC. This codes for CASSLALGQQNEQFF.

This clonotype was observed a few times. The chain combines TRBV28 with TRBJ2-7, with 9 bases that match TRBD2. CDR1 is MDHEN and CDR2 is SYDVKM in the germline V gene. The V gene end was trimmed by 3 bases and the J gene end by 2 bases; junction bases not matched to a gene: 8. The CDR3 consists of 16 residues. The CDR3 loop reads CASSFLLAGGTYEQYF. As DNA, the CDR3 is TGTGCCAGCAGTTTCCTCCTCGCGGGAGGGACCTACGAGCAGTACTTC.